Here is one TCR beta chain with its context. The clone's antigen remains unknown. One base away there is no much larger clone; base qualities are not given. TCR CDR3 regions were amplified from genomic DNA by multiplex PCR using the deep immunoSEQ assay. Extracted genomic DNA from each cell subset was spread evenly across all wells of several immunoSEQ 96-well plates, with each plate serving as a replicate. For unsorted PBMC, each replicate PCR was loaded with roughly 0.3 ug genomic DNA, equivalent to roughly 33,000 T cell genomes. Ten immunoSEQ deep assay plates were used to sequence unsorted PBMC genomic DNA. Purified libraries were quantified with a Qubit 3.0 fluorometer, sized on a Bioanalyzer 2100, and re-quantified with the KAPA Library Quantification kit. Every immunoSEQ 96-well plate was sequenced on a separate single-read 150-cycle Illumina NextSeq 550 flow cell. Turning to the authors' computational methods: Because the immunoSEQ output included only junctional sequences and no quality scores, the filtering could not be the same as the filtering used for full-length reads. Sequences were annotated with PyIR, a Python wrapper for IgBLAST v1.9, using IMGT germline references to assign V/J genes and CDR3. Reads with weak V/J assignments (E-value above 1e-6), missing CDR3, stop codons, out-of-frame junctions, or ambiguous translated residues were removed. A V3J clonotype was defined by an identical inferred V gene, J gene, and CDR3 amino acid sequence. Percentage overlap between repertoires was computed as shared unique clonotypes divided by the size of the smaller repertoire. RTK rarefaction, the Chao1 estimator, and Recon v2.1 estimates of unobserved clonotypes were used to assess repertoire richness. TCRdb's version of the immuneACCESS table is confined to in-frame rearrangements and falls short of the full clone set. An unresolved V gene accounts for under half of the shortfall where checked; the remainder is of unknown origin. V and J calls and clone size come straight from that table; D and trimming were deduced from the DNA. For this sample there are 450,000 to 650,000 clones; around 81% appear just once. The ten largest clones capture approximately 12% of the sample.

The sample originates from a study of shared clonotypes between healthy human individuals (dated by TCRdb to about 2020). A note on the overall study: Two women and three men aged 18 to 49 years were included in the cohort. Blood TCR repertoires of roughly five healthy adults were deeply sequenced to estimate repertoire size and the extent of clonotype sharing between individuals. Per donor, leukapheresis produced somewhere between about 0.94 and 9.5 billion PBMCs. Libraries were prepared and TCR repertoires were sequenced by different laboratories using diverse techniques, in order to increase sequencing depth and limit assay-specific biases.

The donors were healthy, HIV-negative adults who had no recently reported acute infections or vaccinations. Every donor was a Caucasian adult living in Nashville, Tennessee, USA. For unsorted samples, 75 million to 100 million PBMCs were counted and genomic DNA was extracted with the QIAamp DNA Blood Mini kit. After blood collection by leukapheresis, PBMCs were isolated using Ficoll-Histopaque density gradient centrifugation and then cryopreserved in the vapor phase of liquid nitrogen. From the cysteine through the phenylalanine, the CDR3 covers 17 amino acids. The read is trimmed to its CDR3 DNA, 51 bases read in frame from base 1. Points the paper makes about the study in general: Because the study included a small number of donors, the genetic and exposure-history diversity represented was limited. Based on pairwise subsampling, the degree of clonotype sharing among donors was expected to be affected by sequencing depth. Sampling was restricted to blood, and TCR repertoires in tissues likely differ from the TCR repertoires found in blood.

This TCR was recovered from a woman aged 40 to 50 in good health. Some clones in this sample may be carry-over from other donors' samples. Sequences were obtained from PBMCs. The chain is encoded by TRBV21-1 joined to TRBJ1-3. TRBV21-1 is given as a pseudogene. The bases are TGTGCCAGCAGCGCCCGGGACAGCGGGGGTTCTGGAAACACCATATATTTT. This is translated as CASSARDSGGSGNTIYF.